The table lists the clone carrying this T cell receptor beta chain with a count of one. The antigen is unknown. This sample stems from a study of T cell repertoires in cytomegalovirus infection. Study-wide points: HLA-C-restricted, CMV-specific TCR beta clonotypes were dominant ex vivo. Adding up the frequency of public TCR beta families identified people who carried CMV plus the relevant HLA.

The CDR3 has 15 amino acids. Losses at the gene ends were 6 bases for V and 8 bases for J; bases not matched to a gene: 7. Germline V gives CDR1 SNHLY, CDR2 FYNNEI. TCRdb re-called the reads with MiXCR, one entry per CDR3 protein. The sample lists about 280,000 distinct CDR3 sequences, roughly a fifth seen once, with roughly a fifth in the top ten. J is TRBJ2-1 and V is TRBV2; TRBD2 aligns across 13 bases. The origin of this receptor is a human donor in good health (CMV status not recorded). Some clones in this sample may be carry-over from other donors' samples. The sequencing used cultured PBMCs, collected from culture after CMV antigen stimulation. The chain's CDR3 is CASRRGTSGAHEQFF. In nucleotides, the CDR3 is TGTGCCAGCAGGAGGGGGACTAGCGGGGCCCATGAGCAGTTCTTC.